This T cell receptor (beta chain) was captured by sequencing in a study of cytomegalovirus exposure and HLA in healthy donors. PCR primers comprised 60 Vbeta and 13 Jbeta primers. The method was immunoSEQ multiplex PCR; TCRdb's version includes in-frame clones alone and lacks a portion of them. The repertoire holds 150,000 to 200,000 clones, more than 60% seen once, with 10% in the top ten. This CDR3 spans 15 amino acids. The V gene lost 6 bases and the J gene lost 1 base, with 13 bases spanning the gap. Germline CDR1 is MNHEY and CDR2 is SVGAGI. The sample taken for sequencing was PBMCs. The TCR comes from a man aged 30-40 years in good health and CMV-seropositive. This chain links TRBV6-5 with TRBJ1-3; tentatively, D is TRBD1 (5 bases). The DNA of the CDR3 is TGTGCCAGCAGAGAACGCGGGGGGTCTGGAAACACCATATATTTT. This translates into CASRERGGSGNTIYF.